This T cell receptor (beta chain) was profiled in a study of Ad26.COV2.S vaccination and SARS-CoV-2 variants. Some clones are missing from TCRdb's copy, which holds only in-frame ones; the method was immunoSEQ multiplex PCR. Of nearly 400,000 clones in the sample, 70% to 90% are singletons; the top ten hold 1.9%. Germline V lookup: CDR1 MRHNA, CDR2 SNTAGT. The length of the CDR3 is 16 residues. J was trimmed by 4 bases and V by 3 bases; bases with no gene match: 7. Treatment here: around 19 received Ad26.COV2.S at low or high dose, single or two shots; about 5 received placebo; per-sample allocation not given. Sample collection was performed on day 63 after the first vaccine or placebo injection. A Boston adult aged 18-55 years was the donor. Only one count was recorded for this clone.

The chain uses TRBV6-4 and TRBJ1-5; 9 bases are shared with TRBD1. Sequenced here: peripheral blood, sampled in a trial of Ad26.COV2.S vaccine versus placebo. The receptor was isolated from a person between 18 and 65 years old who received the Ad26.COV2.S COVID-19 vaccine or a placebo. The CDR3 bases are TGTGCCAGCAGTGAAACCTGGGGACAGGGTAATCAGCCCCAGCATTTT. Its translation is CASSETWGQGNQPQHF.